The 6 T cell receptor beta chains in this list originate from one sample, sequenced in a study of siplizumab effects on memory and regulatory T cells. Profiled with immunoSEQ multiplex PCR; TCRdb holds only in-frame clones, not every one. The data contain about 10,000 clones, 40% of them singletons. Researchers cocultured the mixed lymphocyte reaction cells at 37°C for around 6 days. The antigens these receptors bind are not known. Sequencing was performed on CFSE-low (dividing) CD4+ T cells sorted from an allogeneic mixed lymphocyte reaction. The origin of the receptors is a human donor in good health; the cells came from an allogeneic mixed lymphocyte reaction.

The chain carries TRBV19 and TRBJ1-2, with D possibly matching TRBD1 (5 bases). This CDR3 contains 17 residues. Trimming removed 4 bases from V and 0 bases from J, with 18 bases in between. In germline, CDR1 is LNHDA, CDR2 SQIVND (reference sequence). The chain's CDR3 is CASSRLSTARANYGYTF. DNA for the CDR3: TGTGCCAGTAGTAGACTCTCGACAGCCAGAGCTAACTATGGCTACACCTTC.

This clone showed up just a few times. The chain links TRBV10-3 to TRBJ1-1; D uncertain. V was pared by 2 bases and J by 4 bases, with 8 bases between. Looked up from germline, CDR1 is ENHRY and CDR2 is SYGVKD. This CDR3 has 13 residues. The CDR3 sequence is CAISEQRSTEAFF. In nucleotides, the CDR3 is TGTGCCATCAGTGAGCAGAGGAGCACTGAAGCTTTCTTT.

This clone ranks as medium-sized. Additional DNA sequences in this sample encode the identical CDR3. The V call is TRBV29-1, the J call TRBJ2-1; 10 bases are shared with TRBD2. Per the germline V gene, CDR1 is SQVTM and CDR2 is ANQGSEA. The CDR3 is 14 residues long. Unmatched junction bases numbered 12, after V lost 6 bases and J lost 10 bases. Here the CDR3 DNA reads TGCAGCGTGGGTGTAAGCGGGAGGGCGGGAGAGCAGTTCTTC. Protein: CSVGVSGRAGEQFF.

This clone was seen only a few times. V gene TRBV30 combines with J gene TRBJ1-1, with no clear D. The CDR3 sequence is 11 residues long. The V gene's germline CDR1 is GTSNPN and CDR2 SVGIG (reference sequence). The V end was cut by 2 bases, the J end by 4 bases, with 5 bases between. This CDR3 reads CAWSSITEAFF. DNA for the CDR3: TGTGCCTGGAGTTCGATCACTGAAGCTTTCTTT.

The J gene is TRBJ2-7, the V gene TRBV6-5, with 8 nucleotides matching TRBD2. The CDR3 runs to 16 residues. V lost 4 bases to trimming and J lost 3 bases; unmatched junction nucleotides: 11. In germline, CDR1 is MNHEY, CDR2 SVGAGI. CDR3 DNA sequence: TGTGCCAGCAGTTTTACTAGCGGCCACGGAAACTACGAGCAGTACTTC. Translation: CASSFTSGHGNYEQYF.

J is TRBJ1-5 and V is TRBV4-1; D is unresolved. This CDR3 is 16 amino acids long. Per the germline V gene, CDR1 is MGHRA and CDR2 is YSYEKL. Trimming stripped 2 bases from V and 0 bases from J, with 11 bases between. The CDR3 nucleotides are TGCGCCAGCAGCCAAACTTCGAGGAGTAGCAATCAGCCCCAGCATTTT. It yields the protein CASSQTSRSSNQPQHF.